This T cell receptor beta chain was recorded in a study of PD-L1 blockade in urothelial cancer (dated by TCRdb to the late 2010s). Some background on the complete study: All patients started therapy around 2014 and received atezolizumab 1,200 mg intravenously every 3 weeks. About 90% of the roughly 29 patients were identified as males with urothelial cancer of bladder origin, and a prior smoking history was reported by 18 of 29 patients. An ECOG performance status of 0 or 1 was recorded for the patients, and 0 to 3 prior chemotherapy regimens had been received by the patients. Blood samples were analyzed at 3 weeks after treatment start (second dose) and at 6 weeks after treatment start. Blood samples yielded a median of around 150,000 T cells and more than 80,000 unique TCRs, with median clonality 0.080. An exploratory multi-omic analysis was conducted of the somatic, immune and clinical correlates of response to PD-L1 blockade with atezolizumab in urothelial cancer. Pretreatment tumor samples and matched peripheral blood, collected serially before and after atezolizumab treatment, underwent TCR sequencing. Durable clinical benefit was defined as progression-free survival longer than 6 months, and TCR features were also tested against progression-free and overall survival. In the same patients, whole exome sequencing and RNA sequencing of pretreatment tumors were performed in addition to TCR sequencing. Some ten patients reached durable clinical benefit, while 20 patients did not. Pretreatment blood TCR-seq was available for twenty-nine patients, at least one posttreatment blood collection was obtained for some 24 patients, and tumor TCR-seq was available for some 24 patients.

About this clone: It has no known antigen specificity. Per-base quality was not reported, and no clone a single base away is much larger than it.

Including cysteine and phenylalanine, the CDR3 has 16 amino acids. Solely the CDR3 DNA is kept, with 48 bases framed from the first base. Per the germline V gene, SGHTA is the CDR1 and FQGNSA is the CDR2. Trimming at the junction amounts to 6 bases on V and 1 base on J, and the germline ends lie 16 bases apart. Synthetic TCR analog templates were spiked into each PCR to estimate absolute template abundance from read counts. The immunoSEQ assay used bias-controlled V and J gene primers to amplify TCRbeta CDR3 regions from genomic DNA. Rearranged TCRbeta segments were sequenced at approximately 20X coverage. Concerning the study's data processing: Sequencing errors were corrected by clustering and CDR3s were annotated against IMGT to assign V, D and J genes. Only productive TCRbeta rearrangements were used in downstream analyses, excluding out-of-frame or stop-codon sequences. To compute clonality, Shannon entropy was normalized by the log of the number of unique productive sequences and then subtracted from one. Clones differing between time points or between blood and tumor were identified by Fisher's exact test with Benjamini-Hochberg correction at adjusted p below 0.01. Imported from immuneACCESS, the table was reduced by TCRdb to in-frame sequences with V and J called. These copies leave out some clones; in studies compared against another copy, an unresolved V gene accounts for under half, and the cause of the remainder is not known. Clone size and the V and J calls come from that table; the DNA yielded D and trimming. The sample records tens of thousands of clones, 70% to 90% of which are singletons. The leading ten clones occupy approximately 1.8% of the sample.

The cohort included about 27 patients with locally advanced or metastatic urothelial carcinoma who were treated at Memorial Sloan Kettering on a trial protocol. Peripheral blood mononuclear cells were collected pretreatment and during treatment, with between 1 and 8 total time points per patient. The Qiagen DNeasy Blood extraction kit was used to purify genomic DNA from total PBMCs and tumor samples. PBMCs were collected pretreatment and during treatment and were isolated and stored as previously described. Study-wide conclusions, independent of this receptor: A pretreatment peripheral blood TCR clonality below the median was linked to improved progression-free and overall survival. Small sample size (n ≈ 28) and many exploratory analyses mean the results are intended to be hypothesis-generating. Among patients with durable benefit, tumor-associated TCR clones showed greater expansion in peripheral blood 3 weeks after treatment started (n ≈ 23, p = 0.022).

This sequence was found in a man aged 50-59 years with urothelial cancer. Rearrangement joined TRBV7-2 to TRBJ1-3; D gene: possibly TRBD1, on 5 matching bases. The sequenced sample was PBMCs, obtained around atezolizumab (anti-PD-L1) treatment. DNA sequence: TGTGCCAGCAGTCTTGGGGGGGTTGGGTCTGGAAACACCATATATTTT. Translation gives CASSLGGVGSGNTIYF.